This TCR beta chain was observed in a study of Tregs in tolerant kidney transplant recipients. General study findings and limits: Some patients' samples used different primers over time, so nucleotide sequences weren't comparable. The most relevant donor-specific Treg TCRbeta repertoire apparently came from expansion with activated donor B cells.

Unstimulated regulatory T cells (CD4+CD25+CD127-), CD4+CD25- non-regulatory cells, CD4 and CD8 cells were FACS-sorted from thawed PBMCs. TCRdb's copy holds only in-frame clones and misses some; the assay was immunoSEQ multiplex PCR. The sample lists tens of thousands of clones; less than 95% were seen once. Trimming left V 6 bases short and J 1 base short, with 6 bases between. Germline-derived CDR1 and CDR2 are DFQATT and SNEGSKA (reference sequence). The CDR3 totals 11 residues. Concerning this clone: Its antigen is unknown.

The V gene is TRBV20-1, the J gene TRBJ1-1; D gene ambiguous. This receptor was taken from a human donor who received a combined kidney and bone marrow transplant. This specimen was Tregs from blood, taken before the transplant. The CDR3 nucleotides are TGCAGTGCGAAACGGAACACTGAAGCTTTCTTT. The encoded protein is CSAKRNTEAFF.